This TCR beta chain was identified during a study of cytomegalovirus exposure and HLA in healthy donors. Germline trimming cut 5 bases from V and 7 bases from J; bases unmatched to any gene: 11. Germline values: CDR1 SGHNT, CDR2 YENEEA. The CDR3 covers 15 residues. 60 Vbeta and 13 Jbeta primers were used in PCR. TCRdb keeps only in-frame clones here, not all; method: immunoSEQ multiplex PCR. The sample shows about 110,000 clones, more than 60% of them seen only once. On this clone itself: Its antigen is not identified.

Notes on the study in general: Follow-up analysis later connected one missense variant in DCLRE1C with trimming of TCR beta V- and J-genes. Association of 17,000 or so TCR beta sequences with HLA alleles was found at 0.05 false discovery rate in a later analysis. The study labeled more than 150 TCR beta chains cytomegalovirus-associated. Across donors, presence/absence analyses took sequencing depth to be roughly uniform.

The chain links TRBV11-3 to TRBJ2-3, with 8 bases matching TRBD2. The sample comprised PBMCs. This clonotype originated in a man aged 30 to 45 in good health and CMV-seropositive. The CDR3 coding sequence is TGTGCCAGCAGCGTGGCCGGGACTAGTCAACATACGCAGTATTTT. Translating gives CASSVAGTSQHTQYF. The entire variable domain, with the rest obtained from reference TRBV11-3 and TRBJ2-3, is as follows: EAGVVQSPRYKIIEKKQPVAFWCNPISGHNTLYWYLQNLGQGPELLIRYENEEAVDDSQLPKDRFSAERLKGVDSTLKIQPAELGDSAVYLCASSVAGTSQHTQYFGPGTRLTVL.